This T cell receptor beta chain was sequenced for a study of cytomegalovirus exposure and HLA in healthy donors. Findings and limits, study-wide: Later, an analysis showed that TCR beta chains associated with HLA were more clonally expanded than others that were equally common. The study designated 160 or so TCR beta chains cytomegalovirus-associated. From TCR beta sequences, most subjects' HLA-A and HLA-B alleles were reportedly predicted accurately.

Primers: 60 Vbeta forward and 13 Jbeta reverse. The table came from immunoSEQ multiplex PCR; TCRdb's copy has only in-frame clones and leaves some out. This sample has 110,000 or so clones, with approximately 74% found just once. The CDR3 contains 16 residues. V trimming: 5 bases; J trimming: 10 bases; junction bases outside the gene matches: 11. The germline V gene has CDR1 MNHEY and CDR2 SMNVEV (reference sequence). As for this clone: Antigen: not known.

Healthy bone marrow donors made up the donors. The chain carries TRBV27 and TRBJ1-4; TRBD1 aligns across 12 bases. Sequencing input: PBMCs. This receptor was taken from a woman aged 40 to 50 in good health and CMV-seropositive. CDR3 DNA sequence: TGTGCCAGCAGTCCCTGGGGACAGGGGGCAGGGGGAAAACTGTTTTTT. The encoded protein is CASSPWGQGAGGKLFF.